This TCR beta chain was obtained from a study of blood T cell repertoires in COVID-19. The overall study: There were acute and convalescent COVID-19 samples, and they came from the United States, Italy and Spain. T cells, B-cell-depleted T cells, or PBMCs provided the cDNA or gDNA that served as material.

This CDR3 is built from 14 residues. Trimming cost V 0 bases and J 0 bases, with 8 bases left between them. Germline V gene sequence: CDR1 GTSNPN, CDR2 SVGIG (reference sequence). Study processing details: The authors estimated nucleated cell counts from reference gene primer amplification. Some clones are missing from TCRdb's copy, which holds only in-frame ones; the method was immunoSEQ multiplex PCR. V and J calls and clone size come straight from that table; D and trimming were deduced from the DNA. The sample yields 52,000 or so clones, around 84% seen once. This clonotype originated in a man aged 50-60 years with acute or convalescent COVID-19. Sequenced input: peripheral blood. This chain connects TRBV30 to TRBJ1-1; D unresolved. CDR3 region: CAWSVGLLNTEAFF. The CDR3 bases are TGTGCCTGGAGTGTTGGGCTCCTGAACACTGAAGCTTTCTTT.